This T cell receptor (beta chain) was captured by sequencing in a study of tumor-infiltrating lymphocytes in glioblastoma multiforme. This clonotype was seen repeatedly, ten times or more. No conserved phenylalanine or tryptophan ends this CDR3, so it is likely a read error. Three nested ARM-PCR rounds with V-beta and C-beta primers built TCRB libraries. TCRdb called the multiplex PCR reads again in MiXCR, with one record for every CDR3 protein. Altogether over 10,000 distinct CDR3 sequences are present, roughly 70% being singletons, with the ten largest covering roughly 28%. Per germline, CDR1 MDHEN and CDR2 SYDVKM. This CDR3 has 13 amino acids.

The rearrangement links TRBV28 to TRBJ2-7, with TRBD2 as a possible D gene (5 bases). The clonotype was recovered from a male donor with glioblastoma. The source material was brain tumor tissue. CDR3: CASSYSDSHEQYS. The CDR3, as DNA: TGTGCCAGCAGTTACTCGGACTCCCACGAGCAGTACTCC.